The 10 T cell receptor beta chains below come from one sample, sequenced in a study of T cell changes during pregnancy in multiple sclerosis. Method: immunoSEQ multiplex PCR; TCRdb's copy keeps in-frame clones and lacks some. The sample contains 50,000 to 55,000 clones, over 90% of which appear only once. Here the sequenced sample was CD4+ T cells from peripheral blood mononuclear cells, taken in the third trimester of pregnancy. The receptor set was obtained from a female donor with multiple sclerosis, enrolled in a pregnancy study.

The chain recombines TRBV30 with TRBJ1-2; possible D gene TRBD1, 6 bases. V was pared by 1 base and J by 5 bases, with 20 bases between. CDR3 length: 16 residues. CDR1 and CDR2 from the germline V gene are GTSNPN and SVGIG (reference sequence). CDR3 amino acids: CAWSDPRGANPYGYTF. For the CDR3, the DNA is TGTGCCTGGAGTGACCCACGGGGGGCGAACCCTTATGGCTACACCTTC.

This chain links TRBV7-9 with TRBJ1-6, with 7 bases that match TRBD1. Germline CDR1 SEHNR, CDR2 FQNEAQ (reference sequence). The V segment lost 5 bases and the J segment 3 bases; nucleotides outside the gene matches: 4. CDR3 length: 15 residues. In DNA, the CDR3 is TGTGCCAGCAGCCTCGGACAGGACTATAATTCACCCCTCCACTTT. It specifies CASSLGQDYNSPLHF.

V gene TRBV9 combines with J gene TRBJ1-4; TRBD1 agrees at 9 bases. Germline CDR1 is SGDLS and CDR2 is YYNGEE. With V trimmed by 3 bases and J by 1 base, 7 bases remained unmatched. This CDR3 spans 17 amino acids. The CDR3 DNA reads as TGTGCCAGCAGCGAACGACAGGGGGTCGGAACTAATGAAAAACTGTTTTTT. Its translation: CASSERQGVGTNEKLFF. Combining the CDR3 with reference TRBV9 and TRBJ1-4 gives the whole variable domain DSGVTQTPKHLITATGQRVTLRCSPRSGDLSVYWYQQSLDQGLQFLIQYYNGEERAKGNILERFSAQQFPDLHSELNLSSLELGDSALYFCASSERQGVGTNEKLFFGSGTQLSVL.

V gene TRBV29-1 combines with J gene TRBJ1-2, with 7 bases matching TRBD1. Germline CDR1 reads SQVTM; CDR2 reads ANQGSEA. This CDR3 region has 11 residues. V shed 4 bases and J 5 bases; nucleotides not matched to a gene: 1. CDR3 nucleotide sequence: TGCAGCGTTGCCAGGGGGTATGGCTACACCTTC. Translating it yields CSVARGYGYTF.

The chain is built from TRBV7-9 and TRBJ2-1; 15 bases are shared with TRBD2. Germline V gene data show CDR1 as SEHNR and CDR2 as FQNEAQ (reference sequence). The junction had 8 bases not matched to a gene; V was cut back by 5 bases and J by 3 bases. The CDR3 is 18 amino acids. CDR3: CASSRGLAGGGSYNEQFF. Written as DNA, the CDR3 is TGTGCCAGCAGCCGGGGACTAGCGGGGGGAGGTAGCTACAATGAGCAGTTCTTC.

This chain connects TRBV7-2 to TRBJ1-3; the D is unclear. With 5 bases removed from V and 6 bases from J, the gap between germline ends came to 8 bases. Germline CDR1 is SGHTA and CDR2 is FQGNSA. The CDR3 length is 12 residues. The CDR3 loop reads CASSKTKNTIYF. CDR3 nucleotides: TGTGCCAGCAGCAAAACTAAAAACACCATATATTTT. Full variable domain (missing parts from reference TRBV7-2 and TRBJ1-3): GAGVSQSPSNKVTEKGKDVELRCDPISGHTALYWYRQSLGQGLEFLIYFQGNSAPDKSGLPSDRFSAERTGGSVSTLTIQRTQQEDSAVYLCASSKTKNTIYFGEGSWLTVV.

The chain links TRBV11-2 to TRBJ2-3; 11 nucleotides align to TRBD2. The V segment lost 5 bases and the J segment 6 bases; nucleotides outside the gene matches: 10. CDR3 length: 16 amino acids. CDR1 is SGHAT, CDR2 FQNNGV, per germline. DNA of the CDR3: TGTGCCAGCAGCACCCATAGCGGGGGGGCTTGGGATACGCAGTATTTT. Amino acid sequence: CASSTHSGGAWDTQYF.

This clone was seen only once. The chain carries TRBV7-2 and TRBJ2-1, with 10 positions matching TRBD2. Germline V gene sequence: CDR1 SGHTA, CDR2 FQGNSA. J was trimmed by 4 bases and V by 0 bases; bases with no gene match: 12. This CDR3 comprises 19 residues. CDR3 region: CASSLAGWLAGVIYNEQFF. The CDR3 nucleotides read TGTGCCAGCAGCTTAGCAGGTTGGCTAGCGGGGGTCATTTACAATGAGCAGTTCTTC. Full variable domain (remainder filled in from reference TRBV7-2 and TRBJ2-1): GAGVSQSPSNKVTEKGKDVELRCDPISGHTALYWYRQSLGQGLEFLIYFQGNSAPDKSGLPSDRFSAERTGGSVSTLTIQRTQQEDSAVYLCASSLAGWLAGVIYNEQFFGPGTRLTVL.

J is TRBJ1-5 and V is TRBV6-1; D remains unclear. With 4 bases removed from V and 7 bases from J, the gap between germline ends came to 8 bases. There are 12 residues in the CDR3. The V gene's germline CDR1 is MNHNS and CDR2 SASEGT. CDR3 sequence (DNA): TGTGCCAGCAGTGGATTTGGCCAGCCCCAGCATTTT. Translation gives CASSGFGQPQHF.

The chain employs TRBV10-3 and TRBJ1-4, with D possibly TRBD1 on 5 matching bases. Germline values: CDR1 ENHRY, CDR2 SYGVKD. This CDR3 is built from 12 residues. V lost 6 bases and J 10 bases, leaving 12 bases between the germline ends. The CDR3 DNA is TGTGCCATCAGCGCAGGGATTGGAAAACTGTTTTTT. Translating gives CAISAGIGKLFF.